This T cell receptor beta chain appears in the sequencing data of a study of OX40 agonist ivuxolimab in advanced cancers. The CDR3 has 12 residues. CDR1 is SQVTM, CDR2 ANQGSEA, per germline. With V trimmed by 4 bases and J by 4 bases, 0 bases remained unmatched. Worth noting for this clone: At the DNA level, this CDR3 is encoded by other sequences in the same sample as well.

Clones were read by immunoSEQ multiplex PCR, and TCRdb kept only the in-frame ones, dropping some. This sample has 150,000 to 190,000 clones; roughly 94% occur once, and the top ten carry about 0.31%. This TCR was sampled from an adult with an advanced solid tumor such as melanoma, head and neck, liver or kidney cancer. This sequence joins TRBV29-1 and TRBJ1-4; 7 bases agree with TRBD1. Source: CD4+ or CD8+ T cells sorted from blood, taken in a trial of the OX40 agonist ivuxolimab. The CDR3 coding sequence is TGCAGCGTTGGACAGGGTAATGAAAAACTGTTTTTT. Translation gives CSVGQGNEKLFF.